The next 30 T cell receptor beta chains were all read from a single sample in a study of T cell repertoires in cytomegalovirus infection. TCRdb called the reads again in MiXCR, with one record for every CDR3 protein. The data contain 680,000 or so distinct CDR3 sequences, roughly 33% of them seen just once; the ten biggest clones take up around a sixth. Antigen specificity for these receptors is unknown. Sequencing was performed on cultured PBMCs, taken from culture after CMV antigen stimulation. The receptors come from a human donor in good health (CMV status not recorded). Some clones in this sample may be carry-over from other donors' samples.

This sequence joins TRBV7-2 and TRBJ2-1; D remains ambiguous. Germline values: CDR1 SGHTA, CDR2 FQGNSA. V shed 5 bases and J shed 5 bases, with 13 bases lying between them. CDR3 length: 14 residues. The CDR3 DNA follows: TGTGCCAGCAGCAGGGTAGCTGCAAACAATGAGCAGTTCTTC. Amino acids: CASSRVAANNEQFF.

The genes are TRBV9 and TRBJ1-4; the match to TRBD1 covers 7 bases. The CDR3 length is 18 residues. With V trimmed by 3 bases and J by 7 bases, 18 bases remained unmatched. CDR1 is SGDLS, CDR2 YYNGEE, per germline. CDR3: CASSARGGTVGWPEKLFF. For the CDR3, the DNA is TGTGCCAGCAGCGCTAGAGGGGGGACAGTCGGTTGGCCTGAAAAACTGTTTTTT.

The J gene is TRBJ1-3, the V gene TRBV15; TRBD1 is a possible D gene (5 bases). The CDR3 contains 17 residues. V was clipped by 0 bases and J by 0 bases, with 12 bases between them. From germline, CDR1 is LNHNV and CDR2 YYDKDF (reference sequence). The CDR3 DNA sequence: TGTGCCACCAGCAGAGATCCACGGGGCCTCTCTGGAAACACCATATATTTT. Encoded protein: CATSRDPRGLSGNTIYF.

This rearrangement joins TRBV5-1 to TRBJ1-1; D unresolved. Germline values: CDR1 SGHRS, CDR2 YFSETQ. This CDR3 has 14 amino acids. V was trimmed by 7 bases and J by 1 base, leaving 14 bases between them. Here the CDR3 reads CASRSSPSNTEAFF. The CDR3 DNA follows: TGCGCCAGCCGGTCCAGCCCCTCGAACACTGAAGCTTTCTTT.

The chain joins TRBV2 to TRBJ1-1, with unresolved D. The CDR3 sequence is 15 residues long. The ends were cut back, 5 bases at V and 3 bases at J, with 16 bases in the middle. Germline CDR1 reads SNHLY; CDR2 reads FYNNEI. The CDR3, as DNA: TGTGCCAGCAGTTACGAACTGGCAAAGGACACTGAAGCTTTCTTT. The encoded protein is CASSYELAKDTEAFF.

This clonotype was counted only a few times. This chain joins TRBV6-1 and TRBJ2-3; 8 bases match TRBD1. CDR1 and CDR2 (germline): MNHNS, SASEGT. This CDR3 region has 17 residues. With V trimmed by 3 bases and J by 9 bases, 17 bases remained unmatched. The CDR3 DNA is TGTGCCAGCAGTGACGGACAGGGCTCTATGATGCTGGCAACGCAGTATTTT. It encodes CASSDGQGSMMLATQYF.

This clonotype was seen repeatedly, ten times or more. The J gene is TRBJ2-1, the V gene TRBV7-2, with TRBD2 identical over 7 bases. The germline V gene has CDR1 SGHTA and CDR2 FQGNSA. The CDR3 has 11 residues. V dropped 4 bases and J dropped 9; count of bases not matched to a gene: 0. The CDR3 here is CASSWGGEQFF. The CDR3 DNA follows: TGTGCCAGCAGCTGGGGGGGTGAGCAGTTCTTC.

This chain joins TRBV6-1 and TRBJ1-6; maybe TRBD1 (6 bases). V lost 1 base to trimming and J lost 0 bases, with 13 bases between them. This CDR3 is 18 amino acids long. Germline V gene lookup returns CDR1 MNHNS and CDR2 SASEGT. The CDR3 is CASSEDPGQVSYNSPLHF. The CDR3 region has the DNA TGTGCCAGCAGTGAAGACCCGGGACAAGTCTCCTATAATTCACCCCTCCACTTT.

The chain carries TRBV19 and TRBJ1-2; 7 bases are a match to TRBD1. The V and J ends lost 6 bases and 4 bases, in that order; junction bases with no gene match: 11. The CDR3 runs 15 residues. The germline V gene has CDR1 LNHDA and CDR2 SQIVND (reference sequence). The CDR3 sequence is CASSYLRQGGYGYTF. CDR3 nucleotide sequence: TGTGCCAGTAGCTACCTGAGACAGGGTGGCTATGGCTACACCTTC. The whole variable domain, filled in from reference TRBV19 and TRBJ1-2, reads DGGITQSPKYLFRKEGQNVTLSCEQNLNHDAMYWYRQDPGQGLRLIYYSQIVNDFQKGDIAEGYSVSREKKESFPLTVTSAQKNPTAFYLCASSYLRQGGYGYTFGSGTRLTVV.

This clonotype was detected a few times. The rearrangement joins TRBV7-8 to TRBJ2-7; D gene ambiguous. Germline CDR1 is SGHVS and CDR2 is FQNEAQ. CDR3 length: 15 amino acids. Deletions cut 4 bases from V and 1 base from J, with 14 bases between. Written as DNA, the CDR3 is TGTGCCAGCAGCTCCGAACGCAGCCCATCCTACGAGCAGTACTTC. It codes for CASSSERSPSYEQYF.

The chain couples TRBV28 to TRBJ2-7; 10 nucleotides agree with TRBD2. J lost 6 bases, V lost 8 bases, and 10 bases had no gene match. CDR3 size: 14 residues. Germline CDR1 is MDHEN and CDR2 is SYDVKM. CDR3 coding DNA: TGTGCCAGCGTAATAGCGGGAGGCCCTAGCGAGCAGTACTTC. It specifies CASVIAGGPSEQYF. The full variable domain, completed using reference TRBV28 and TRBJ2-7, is DVKVTQSSRYLVKRTGEKVFLECVQDMDHENMFWYRQDPGLGLRLIYFSYDVKMKEKGDIPEGYSVSREKKERFSLILESASTNQTSMYLCASVIAGGPSEQYFGPGTRLTVT.

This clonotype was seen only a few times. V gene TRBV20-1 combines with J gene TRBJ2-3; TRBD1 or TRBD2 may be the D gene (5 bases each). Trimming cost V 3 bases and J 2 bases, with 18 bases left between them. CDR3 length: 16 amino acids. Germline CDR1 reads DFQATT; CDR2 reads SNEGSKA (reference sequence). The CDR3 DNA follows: TGCAGTGCTAGTATGGGTTCTGGGGGAAACACAGATACGCAGTATTTT. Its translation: CSASMGSGGNTDTQYF.

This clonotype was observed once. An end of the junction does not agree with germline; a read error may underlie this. CDR3 bases: TGCGCCAGCAGTGATAGGGGACAGGGAGGCGGTCAGCTCCAGCATTTT. Protein sequence: CASSDRGQGGGQLQHF. The chain couples TRBV10-2 to TRBJ1-5, with 9 bases lining up with TRBD1. Germline V CDR1 and CDR2: WSHSY, SAAADI. The CDR3 runs to 16 residues.

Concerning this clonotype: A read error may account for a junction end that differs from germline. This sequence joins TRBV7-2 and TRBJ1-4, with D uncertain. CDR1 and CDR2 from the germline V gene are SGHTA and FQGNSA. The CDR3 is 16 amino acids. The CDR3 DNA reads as TGTGCCAGCAGCTCCCTGCGGGGTCTGCCCTTTGAAAAACCGTTTTTT. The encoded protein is CASSSLRGLPFEKPFF.

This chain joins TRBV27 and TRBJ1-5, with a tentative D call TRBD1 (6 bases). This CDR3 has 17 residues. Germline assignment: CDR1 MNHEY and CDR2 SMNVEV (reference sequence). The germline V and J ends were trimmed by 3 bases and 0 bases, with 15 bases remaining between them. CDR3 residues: CASSFSRDIYSNQPQHF. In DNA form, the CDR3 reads TGTGCCAGCAGTTTCTCCCGGGACATATATAGCAATCAGCCCCAGCATTTT.

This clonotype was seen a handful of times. The CDR3 is CASSLVGSGPEQYF. In nucleotides, the CDR3 is TGTGCCAGCAGCTTAGTGGGGTCAGGGCCCGAGCAGTACTTC. V is TRBV7-6 and J is TRBJ2-7; D may be TRBD1 (5 bases). Trimming removed 1 base at V and 6 bases at J, with 13 bases between. This CDR3 spans 14 amino acids. Germline V CDR1 and CDR2: SGHVS, FNYEAQ.

As DNA, the CDR3 is TGTGCCAGCAGCTACCAGGGGGCGCGAAACACTGAAGCTTTCTTT. Translating gives CASSYQGARNTEAFF. The rearrangement uses TRBV7-2 and TRBJ1-1, with 8 positions matching TRBD1. The CDR3 spans 15 residues. Germline assignment: CDR1 SGHTA and CDR2 FQGNSA. V shed 4 bases and J 2 bases; nucleotides not matched to a gene: 6.

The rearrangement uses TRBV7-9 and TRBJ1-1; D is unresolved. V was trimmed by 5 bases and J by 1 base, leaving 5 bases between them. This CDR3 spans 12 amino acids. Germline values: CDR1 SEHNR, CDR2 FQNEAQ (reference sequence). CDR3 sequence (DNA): TGTGCCAGCAGCATTGAGAACACTGAAGCTTTCTTT. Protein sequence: CASSIENTEAFF.

CDR3 sequence: CASSPLGGGYYEQYF. CDR3 bases: TGTGCCAGCAGTCCCCTGGGGGGGGGCTACTACGAGCAGTACTTC. The rearrangement joins TRBV12-3 or TRBV12-4 to TRBJ2-7; TRBD2 is a possible D gene (7 bases). V gave up 5 bases and J gave up 3 bases, with 17 bases separating them. CDR3 length equals 15 residues.

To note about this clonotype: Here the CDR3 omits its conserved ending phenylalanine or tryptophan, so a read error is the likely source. The CDR3, as DNA: TGTGCCAGCAGCTTCGCGGCAGACTCCTACGAGCAGTACTAC. Protein sequence: CASSFAADSYEQYY. The chain couples TRBV7-2 to TRBJ2-7; unclear D gene. The germline V gene has CDR1 SGHTA and CDR2 FQGNSA. Trimming removed 3 bases from V and 0 bases from J, with 9 bases in between. The CDR3 runs 14 residues.

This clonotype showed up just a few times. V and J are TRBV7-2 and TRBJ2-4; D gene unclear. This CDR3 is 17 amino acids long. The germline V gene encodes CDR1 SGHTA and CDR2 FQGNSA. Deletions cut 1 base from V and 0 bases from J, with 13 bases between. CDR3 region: CASSLEAAARAKNIQYF. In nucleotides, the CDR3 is TGTGCCAGCAGCTTAGAGGCGGCTGCCCGAGCCAAAAACATTCAGTACTTC.

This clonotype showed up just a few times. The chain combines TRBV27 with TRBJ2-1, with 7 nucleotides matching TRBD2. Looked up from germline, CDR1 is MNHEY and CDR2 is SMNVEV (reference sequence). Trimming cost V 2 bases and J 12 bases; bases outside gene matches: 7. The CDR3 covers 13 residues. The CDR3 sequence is CASSLTRTRLQFF. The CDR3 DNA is TGTGCCAGCAGTTTAACCAGGACTAGATTGCAGTTCTTC.

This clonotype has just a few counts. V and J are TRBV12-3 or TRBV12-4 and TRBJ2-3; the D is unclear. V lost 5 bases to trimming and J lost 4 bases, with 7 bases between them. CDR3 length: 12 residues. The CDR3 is CASSQQSDTQYF. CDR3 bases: TGTGCCAGCAGTCAACAGTCAGATACGCAGTATTTT.

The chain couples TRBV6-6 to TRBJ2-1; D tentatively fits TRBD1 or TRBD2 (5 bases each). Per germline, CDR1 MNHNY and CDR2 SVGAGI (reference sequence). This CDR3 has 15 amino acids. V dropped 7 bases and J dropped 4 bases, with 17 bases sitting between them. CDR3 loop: CASKGRQREYNEQFF. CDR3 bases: TGTGCCAGCAAGGGACGCCAAAGGGAATACAATGAGCAGTTCTTC.

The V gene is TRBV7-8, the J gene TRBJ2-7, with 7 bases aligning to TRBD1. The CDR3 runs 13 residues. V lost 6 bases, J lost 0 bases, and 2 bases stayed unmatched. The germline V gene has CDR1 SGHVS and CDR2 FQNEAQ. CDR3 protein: CASRTGASYEQYF. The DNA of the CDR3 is TGTGCCAGCAGAACAGGGGCCTCCTACGAGCAGTACTTC.

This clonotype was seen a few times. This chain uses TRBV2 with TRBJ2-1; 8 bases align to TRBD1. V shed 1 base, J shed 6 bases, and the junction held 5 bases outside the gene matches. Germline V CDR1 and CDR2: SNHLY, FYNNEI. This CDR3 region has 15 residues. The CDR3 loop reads CASSEGTGNGNEQFF. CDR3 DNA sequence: TGTGCCAGCAGTGAAGGGACAGGGAATGGCAATGAGCAGTTCTTC.

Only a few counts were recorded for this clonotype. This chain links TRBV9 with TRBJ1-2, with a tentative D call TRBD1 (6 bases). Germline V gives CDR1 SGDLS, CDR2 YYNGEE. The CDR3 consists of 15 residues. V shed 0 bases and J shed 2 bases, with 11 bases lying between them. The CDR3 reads CASSVGTAENYGYTF. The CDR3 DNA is TGTGCCAGCAGCGTAGGGACAGCCGAGAACTATGGCTACACCTTC.

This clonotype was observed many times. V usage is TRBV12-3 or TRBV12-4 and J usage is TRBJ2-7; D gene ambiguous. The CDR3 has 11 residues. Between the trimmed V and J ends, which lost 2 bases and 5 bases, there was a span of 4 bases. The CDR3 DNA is TGTGCCAGCAGTTTATTGGACGAGCAGTACTTC. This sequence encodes CASSLLDEQYF.

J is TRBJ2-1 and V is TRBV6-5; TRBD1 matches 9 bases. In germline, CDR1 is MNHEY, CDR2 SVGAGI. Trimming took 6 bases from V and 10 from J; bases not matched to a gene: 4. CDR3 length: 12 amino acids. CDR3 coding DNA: TGTGCCAGCAGCAAAACAGGGGGCGAGCAGTTCTTC. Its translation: CASSKTGGEQFF.

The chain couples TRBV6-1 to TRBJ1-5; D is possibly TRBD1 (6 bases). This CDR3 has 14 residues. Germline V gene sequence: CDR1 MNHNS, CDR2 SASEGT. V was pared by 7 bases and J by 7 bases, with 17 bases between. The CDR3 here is CASTDGGAWQPQHF. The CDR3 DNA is TGTGCCAGCACCGACGGGGGGGCCTGGCAGCCCCAGCATTTT.